Shown below are 14 T cell receptor beta chains from a single sample sequenced in a study of CD8+CD57+ T cells in acquired aplastic anemia. It was genomic DNA that served as the template for profiling TCR beta VDJ and CDR3. TCRdb ran MiXCR on the reads and lists one entry per CDR3 protein. The repertoire has about 470,000 distinct CDR3 sequences, about a third of them found once; the top ten carry roughly 0.89%. In patients chosen for sequencing, flow cytometry had shown CD8+CD57+ cell expansion. Material for sequencing was sorted CD4+, CD8+, or CD8+CD57+ T cells (not recorded which) from PBMCs. The receptors were sampled from a human donor with aplastic anemia.

This clonotype has just a few counts. V and J are TRBV7-6 and TRBJ2-7, with D possibly called TRBD1 or TRBD2 (5 bases each). The germline gives CDR1 SGHVS, CDR2 FNYEAQ. The length of the CDR3 is 17 residues. V lost 1 base and J 0 bases, leaving 16 bases between the germline ends. CDR3 nucleotide sequence: TGTGCCAGCAGCTTAGAGGGACCTTCTAGGAGCTCCTACGAGCAGTACTTC. Its protein product is CASSLEGPSRSSYEQYF. The complete variable domain, with remaining parts taken from reference TRBV7-6 and TRBJ2-7, reads GAGVSQSPRYKVTKRGQDVALRCDPISGHVSLYWYRQALGQGPEFLTYFNYEAQQDKSGLPNDRFSAERPEGSISTLTIQRTEQRDSAMYRCASSLEGPSRSSYEQYFGPGTRLTVT.

This clonotype occurred a few times. V usage is TRBV7-6 and J usage is TRBJ1-1; D is uncertain. Trimming took off 6 bases at V and 1 base at J, with 9 bases between the two ends. The CDR3 extends over 13 amino acids. The germline V gene encodes CDR1 SGHVS and CDR2 FNYEAQ. CDR3 nucleotide sequence: TGTGCCAGCAGGCGTGGGGAGAACACTGAAGCTTTCTTT. Its translation: CASRRGENTEAFF.

This chain joins TRBV30 and TRBJ1-6; D perhaps matches TRBD1 (6 bases). V gave up 3 bases and J gave up 10 bases, with 22 bases separating them. The V gene's germline CDR1 is GTSNPN and CDR2 SVGIG (reference sequence). CDR3 size: 16 residues. The CDR3 sequence: CAWSVKLGAQLSPLHF. The CDR3, as DNA: TGTGCCTGGAGCGTGAAATTGGGGGCTCAGCTCTCACCCCTCCACTTT.

The CDR3 sequence: CASRDRGGEKLFF. The CDR3, as DNA: TGTGCCAGCAGGGACAGGGGTGGAGAAAAACTGTTTTTT. V and J are TRBV7-2 and TRBJ1-4; 9 bases line up with TRBD1. The CDR3 is made up of 13 amino acids. V lost 6 bases, J lost 8 bases, and 4 bases stayed unmatched. Germline CDR1 is SGHTA and CDR2 is FQGNSA.

To note about this clonotype: A much larger clone sits a single nucleotide away, making a read error possible. The V and J genes are TRBV5-1 and TRBJ1-2; 8 bases agree with TRBD1. The germline gives CDR1 SGHRS, CDR2 YFSETQ. The CDR3 runs 15 residues. The CDR3 DNA reads as TGCGCCAGCGGCTTGAGGGCAGGGGGCGAAAATGGCTACACCTTC. Its protein product is CASGLRAGGENGYTF. The whole variable domain, filled in from reference TRBV5-1 and TRBJ1-2, reads KAGVTQTPRYLIKTRGQQVTLSCSPISGHRSVSWYQQTPGQGLQFLFEYFSETQRNKGNFPGRFSGRQFSNSRSEMNVSTLELGDSALYLCASGLRAGGENGYTFGSGTRLTVV.

This clonotype was detected only a few times. The chain recombines TRBV20-1 with TRBJ2-5; 8 bases match TRBD1. V shed 1 base, J shed 5 bases, and the junction held 12 bases outside the gene matches. This CDR3 region has 16 residues. Germline CDR1 DFQATT, CDR2 SNEGSKA (reference sequence). CDR3 sequence: CSARGSGGAGYETQYF. In nucleotides, the CDR3 is TGCAGTGCTAGAGGCTCAGGGGGCGCGGGTTATGAGACCCAGTACTTC.

This clonotype was observed a few times. J is TRBJ2-3 and V is TRBV27; D tentatively reads TRBD1 or TRBD2 (5 bases each). Germline V CDR1 and CDR2: MNHEY, SMNVEV (reference sequence). V was pared by 5 bases and J by 0 bases, with 15 bases between. CDR3 size: 16 residues. CDR3 amino acids: CASSRRDRRSTDTQYF. DNA for the CDR3: TGTGCCAGCAGTCGAAGGGACCGCAGGAGCACAGATACGCAGTATTTT.

The V gene is TRBV11-1, the J gene TRBJ2-5, with 7 bases that match TRBD1. This CDR3 has 15 amino acids. The V and J ends lost 5 bases and 3 bases, in that order; junction bases with no gene match: 9. Germline CDR1 is SGHAT and CDR2 is FQDESV (reference sequence). DNA for the CDR3: TGTGCCAGCAGCGAGAAGACAGGGTTCGAAGAGACCCAGTACTTC. The encoded protein is CASSEKTGFEETQYF.

This clonotype was seen ten or more times. V usage is TRBV7-2 and J usage is TRBJ2-7; a possible D gene is TRBD2 (5 bases). The CDR3 extends over 12 amino acids. Trimming cost V 5 bases and J 6 bases, with 11 bases left between them. Germline V CDR1 and CDR2: SGHTA, FQGNSA. The CDR3, as DNA: TGTGCCAGCAGCCAAGACTATCTCGAGCAGTACTTC. Its translation: CASSQDYLEQYF.

This clonotype was recorded a few times. The genes are TRBV20-1 and TRBJ1-2; 8 positions agree with TRBD1. The germline V gene encodes CDR1 DFQATT and CDR2 SNEGSKA (reference sequence). This CDR3 is 13 amino acids long. The J segment lost 5 bases and the V segment lost 6 bases, leaving 8 bases of the junction unmatched. CDR3 nucleotides: TGCAGTGCGACCAGGGGGCGCGATTATGGCTACACCTTC. Encoded protein: CSATRGRDYGYTF.

The chain employs TRBV27 and TRBJ1-2, with 11 bases lining up with TRBD1. This CDR3 is built from 17 residues. Germline V lookup: CDR1 MNHEY, CDR2 SMNVEV (reference sequence). Trimming cost V 5 bases and J 8 bases; bases outside gene matches: 16. The CDR3 protein is CASSLTDGQGADYGYTF. CDR3 bases: TGTGCCAGCAGTCTAACCGACGGACAGGGGGCGGATTACGGCTACACCTTC.

This clonotype was recorded once. The rearrangement uses TRBV12-1 and TRBJ2-1; the table calls TRBD1, which could not be checked here. TRBV12-1 is a documented pseudogene. This CDR3 spans 14 amino acids. The CDR3 DNA is TGTGCCAGCAGCTTTCAGGGGGACTACAATGAGCAGTTCTTC. As protein: CASSFQGDYNEQFF.

This clonotype was picked up a small number of times. This chain uses TRBV20-1 with TRBJ1-5, with D possibly TRBD1 on 6 matching bases. Germline V gene sequence: CDR1 DFQATT, CDR2 SNEGSKA (reference sequence). Trimming left V 5 bases short and J 1 base short, with 12 bases between. The CDR3 totals 14 residues. CDR3 coding DNA: TGCAGTGCTGGACGACAGGTCAGCAATCAGCCCCAGCATTTT. Translation gives CSAGRQVSNQPQHF.

The chain couples TRBV25-1 to TRBJ1-3, with unresolved D. The germline V gene encodes CDR1 MGHDK and CDR2 SYGVNS. There are 15 residues in the CDR3. With 5 bases removed from V and 4 bases from J, the gap between germline ends came to 15 bases. The CDR3 loop is CASSYPNPSGNTIYF. The DNA of the CDR3 is TGTGCCAGCAGTTACCCGAACCCGTCAGGAAACACCATATATTTT.